This T cell receptor (beta chain) was recorded in a study of neurological immune-mediated disorders. TCRdb processed the 5' RACE reads anew with MiXCR; each CDR3 protein has one entry. This table holds 95,000 to 150,000 distinct CDR3 sequences, roughly 3.2% found once. Study results and limitations: Phylogenetically, 18 of 34 multiple sclerosis patients' repertoires fell into one related-CDR3 cluster, a possible signature.

This CDR3 has 15 residues. Trimming cost V 4 bases and J 8 bases; bases outside gene matches: 10. CDR1 is SGHTA, CDR2 FQGNSA, per germline. This clonotype was observed many times. Its antigen is not identified. The TCR sequence derives from a woman in her 30s with multiple sclerosis. The sample was PBMCs. The chain is built from TRBV7-2 and TRBJ2-1, with 8 bases lining up with TRBD1. CDR3 sequence: CASSSDRDRFDEQFF. Written as DNA, the CDR3 is TGTGCCAGCAGCTCAGACCGGGACAGGTTCGATGAGCAGTTCTTC.